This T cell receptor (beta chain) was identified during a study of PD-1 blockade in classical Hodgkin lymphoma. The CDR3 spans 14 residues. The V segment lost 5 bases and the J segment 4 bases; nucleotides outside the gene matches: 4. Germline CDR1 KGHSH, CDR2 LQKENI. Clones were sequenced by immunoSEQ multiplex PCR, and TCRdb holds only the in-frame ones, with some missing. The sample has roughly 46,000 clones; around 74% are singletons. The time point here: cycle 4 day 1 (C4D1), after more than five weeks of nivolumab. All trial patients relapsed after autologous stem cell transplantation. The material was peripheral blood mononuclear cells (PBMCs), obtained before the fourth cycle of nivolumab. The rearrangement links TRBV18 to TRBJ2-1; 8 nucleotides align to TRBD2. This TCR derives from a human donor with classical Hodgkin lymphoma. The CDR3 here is CASSVTSGYNEQFF. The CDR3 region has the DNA TGTGCCAGCTCAGTTACTAGCGGTTACAATGAGCAGTTCTTC.